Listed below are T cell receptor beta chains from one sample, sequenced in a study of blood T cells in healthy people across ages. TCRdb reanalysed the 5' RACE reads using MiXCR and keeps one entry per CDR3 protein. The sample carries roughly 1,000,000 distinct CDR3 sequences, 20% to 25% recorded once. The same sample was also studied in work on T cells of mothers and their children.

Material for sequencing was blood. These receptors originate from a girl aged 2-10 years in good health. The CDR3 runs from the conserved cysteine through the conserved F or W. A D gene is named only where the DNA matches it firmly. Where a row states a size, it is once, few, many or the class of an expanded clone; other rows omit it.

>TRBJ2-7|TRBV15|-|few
TGTGCCACCAGCAATTATGGCCCCCCCGGGTCCTACGAGCAGTACTTC
CATSNYGPPGSYEQYF
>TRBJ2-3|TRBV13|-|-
TGTGCCAGCAGCTTAGCGCAGGGGGGAGAAGATACGCAGTATTTT
CASSLAQGGEDTQYF
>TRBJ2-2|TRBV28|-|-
TGTGCCAGCAGTGCCCCGACATTGGGGACCGGGGAGCTGTTTTTT
CASSAPTLGTGELFF
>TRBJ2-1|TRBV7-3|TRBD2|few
TGTGCCAGCAGCTTAAAACTAGCGGGAGCTGACAATGAGCAGTTCTTC
CASSLKLAGADNEQFF
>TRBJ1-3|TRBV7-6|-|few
TGTGCCAGCAGCTTAGCGGGAACAGGGCCTGGAAACACCATATATTTT
CASSLAGTGPGNTIYF
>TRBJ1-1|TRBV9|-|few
TGTGCCAGCAGCCTCCGCGGAGCCAACACTGAAGCTTTCTTT
CASSLRGANTEAFF
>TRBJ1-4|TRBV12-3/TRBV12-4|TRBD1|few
TGTGCCAGCAAAGATGGGACAGGCTGGGGTGAAAAACTGTTTTTT
CASKDGTGWGEKLFF
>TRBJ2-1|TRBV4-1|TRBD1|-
TGCGCCAGCAGCCGACTTACCGGGACAGGGCGGGGGAATGAGCAGTTCTTC
CASSRLTGTGRGNEQFF
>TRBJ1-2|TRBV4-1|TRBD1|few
TGCGCCAGCAGCCCCCGGGACAGCGATAACTATGGCTACACCTTC
CASSPRDSDNYGYTF
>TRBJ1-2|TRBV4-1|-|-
TGCGCCAGCAGCCAAGACCCAGGGGATGGCGGCTACACCTTC
CASSQDPGDGGYTF
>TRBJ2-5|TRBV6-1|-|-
TGTGCCAGCAGCCTGGACGGAGTAGAGCAGTACTTC
CASSLDGVEQYF
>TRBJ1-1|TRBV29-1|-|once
TGCAGCGTTGATGGGCCGATGAACACTGAACCTTTCTTT
CSVDGPMNTEPFF
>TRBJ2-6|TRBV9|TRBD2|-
TGTGCCAGCAGCGACCTCAAACGGGGCGGGGGAGGGGCCAACGTCCTGACTTTC
CASSDLKRGGGGANVLTF
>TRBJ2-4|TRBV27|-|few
TGTGCCAGCAGTGCAAGACTAGCCAAAAACATTCAGTACTTC
CASSARLAKNIQYF
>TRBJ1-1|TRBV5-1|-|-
TGCGCCGGCAGCTTGAGGATTGGAGGGGACGGGATGAACACTGAAGCTTTCTTT
CAGSLRIGGDGMNTEAFF
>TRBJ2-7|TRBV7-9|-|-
TGTGCCAGCAGCCCCCTGGACTACGCCTACGAGCAGTACTTC
CASSPLDYAYEQYF
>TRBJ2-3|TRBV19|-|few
TGTGCCAGTAGTCGGTGGGGCGAAAGCACAGATACGCAGTATTTT
CASSRWGESTDTQYF
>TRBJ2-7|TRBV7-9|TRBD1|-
TGTGCCAGCAGCTTAGTATTCCGCGGGACAGGCTACTACGAGCAGTACTTC
CASSLVFRGTGYYEQYF
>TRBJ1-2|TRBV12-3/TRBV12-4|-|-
TGTGCCAGCAGTTTTGGGGACTTCTATGGCTACACCTTC
CASSFGDFYGYTF
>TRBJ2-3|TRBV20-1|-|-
TGCAGTGCCCCCGGGATTAGCACAGATACGCAGTATTTT
CSAPGISTDTQYF
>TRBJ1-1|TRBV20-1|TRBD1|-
TGCAGTGCCTTTCCTAGACAGGGGGTATCTGAAGCTTTCTTT
CSAFPRQGVSEAFF
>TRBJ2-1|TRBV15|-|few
TGTGCCACCAGCAGATCACAGGGCCGCAATGAGCAGTTCTTC
CATSRSQGRNEQFF
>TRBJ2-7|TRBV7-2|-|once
TGTGCCAGCAGCTTCAAGCCAAACTACGAGCAGTACTTC
CASSFKPNYEQYF
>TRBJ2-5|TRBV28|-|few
TGTGCCAGCGGATTGCCTTTGACGACCCAGTACTTC
CASGLPLTTQYF
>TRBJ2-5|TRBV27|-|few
TGTGCCAGCAGGGCAGGTATCGGGGAGACCCAGTACTTC
CASRAGIGETQYF
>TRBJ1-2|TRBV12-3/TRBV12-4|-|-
TGTGCCAGCAGTTTTCCGCCCGATCCTAACTATGGCTACACCTTC
CASSFPPDPNYGYTF
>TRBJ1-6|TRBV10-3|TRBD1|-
TGTGCCATCAGTGATCCCGCCAAAAGGACCGGGACAGCATATAATTCACCCCTCCACTTT
CAISDPAKRTGTAYNSPLHF
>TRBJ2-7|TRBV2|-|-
TGTGCCAGCAGTGGATCCGGGACTCTGGCCTACGAGCAGTACTTC
CASSGSGTLAYEQYF
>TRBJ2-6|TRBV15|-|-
TGTGCCACCAGCAGAGATCTTTTGGCAGTTGACCTCTCTGGGGCCAACGTCCTGACTTTC
CATSRDLLAVDLSGANVLTF
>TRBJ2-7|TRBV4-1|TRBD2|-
TGCGCCAGCAGCCAAGATGGGACACCGGGACTAGCCTACGAGCAGTACTTC
CASSQDGTPGLAYEQYF
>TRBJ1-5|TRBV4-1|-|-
TGCGCCAGCAGCCAAGATGGGGCAGGGTCTCAGCCCCAGCATTTT
CASSQDGAGSQPQHF
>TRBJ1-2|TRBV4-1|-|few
TGCGCCAGCAGCCAAGTAGGTCAGAGTTTTGGCTACACCTTC
CASSQVGQSFGYTF
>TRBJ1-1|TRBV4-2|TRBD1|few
TGTGCCAGCAGCCCATTGTCGAGACAGGGAAAGAACACTGAAGCTTTCTTT
CASSPLSRQGKNTEAFF
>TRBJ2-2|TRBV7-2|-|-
TGTGCCAGCAGCCGGTTTGAAAGCGGGGAGCTGTTTTTT
CASSRFESGELFF
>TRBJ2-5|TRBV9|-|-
TGTGCCAGCAGCGAGGGAACCTTCCAAGAGACCCAGTACTTC
CASSEGTFQETQYF
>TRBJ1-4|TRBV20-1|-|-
TGCAGTGCTAGCTTACAAGGGACGGCTGAAAAACTGTTTTTT
CSASLQGTAEKLFF
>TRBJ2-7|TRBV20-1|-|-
TGCAGTGCTAGAGATCCAGTTTTATCGGACCCCCAGTACTTC
CSARDPVLSDPQYF
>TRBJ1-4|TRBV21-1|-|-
TGTGCCAGCAGCAAAGATTTAGACGCTCCAAACATTAATGAAAAACTGTTTTTT
CASSKDLDAPNINEKLFF
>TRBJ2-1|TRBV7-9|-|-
TGTGCCAGCAGCTTAGCGGGGTCCAGGGAGCAGTTCTTC
CASSLAGSREQFF
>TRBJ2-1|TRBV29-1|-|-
TGCAGCGTTGAACTGGGCAATGAGCAGTTCTTC
CSVELGNEQFF
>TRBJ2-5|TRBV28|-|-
TGTGCCAGCAGCTTCGACATGACCCTACAAGAGACCCAGTACTTC
CASSFDMTLQETQYF
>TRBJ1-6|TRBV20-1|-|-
TGCAGTGCTCCTCTGGGGGGGAGGAATTCACCCCTCCACTTT
CSAPLGGRNSPLHF
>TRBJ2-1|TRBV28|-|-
TGTGCCAGCAGTTTAGGCCTAGAGGATTCCTCCTACAATGAGCAGTTCTTC
CASSLGLEDSSYNEQFF
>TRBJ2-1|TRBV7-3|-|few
TGTGCCAGCAGCTTAACGTCGTACTACAATGAGCAGTTCTTC
CASSLTSYYNEQFF
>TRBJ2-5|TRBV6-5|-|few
TGTGCCAGCAGCCCAATAATCCGTTCCACCCAGTACTTC
CASSPIIRSTQYF
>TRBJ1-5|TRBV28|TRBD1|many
TGTGCCAGCAGCTCGACAGGGAGCAATCAGCCCCAGCATTTT
CASSSTGSNQPQHF
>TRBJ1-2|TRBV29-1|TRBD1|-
TGCGGCGGTGGTCAGGGGGCGGGAGATGGCTACACCTTC
CGGGQGAGDGYTF
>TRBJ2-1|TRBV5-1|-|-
TGCGCCAGCAGCCTGGCGTCCATGGGTGAGCAGTTCTTC
CASSLASMGEQFF
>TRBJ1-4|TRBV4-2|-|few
TGTGCCAGCAGCCGACAAAGATTTGAAAAACTGTTTTTT
CASSRQRFEKLFF
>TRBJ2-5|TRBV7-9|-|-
TGTGCCAGCAGCTTAGGTTCGACGACGTTCTTC
CASSLGSTTFF
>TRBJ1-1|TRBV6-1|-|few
TGTGCCAGCAGTGACGGCGCTACAGGGCAAGCTTTCTTT
CASSDGATGQAFF
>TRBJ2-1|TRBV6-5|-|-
TGTGCCAGCAGGAATATGAATGAGCAGTTCTTC
CASRNMNEQFF
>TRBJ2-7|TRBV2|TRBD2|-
TGTGCCAGCGACAACCCCGGGAGGAATTACGAGCAGTACTTC
CASDNPGRNYEQYF